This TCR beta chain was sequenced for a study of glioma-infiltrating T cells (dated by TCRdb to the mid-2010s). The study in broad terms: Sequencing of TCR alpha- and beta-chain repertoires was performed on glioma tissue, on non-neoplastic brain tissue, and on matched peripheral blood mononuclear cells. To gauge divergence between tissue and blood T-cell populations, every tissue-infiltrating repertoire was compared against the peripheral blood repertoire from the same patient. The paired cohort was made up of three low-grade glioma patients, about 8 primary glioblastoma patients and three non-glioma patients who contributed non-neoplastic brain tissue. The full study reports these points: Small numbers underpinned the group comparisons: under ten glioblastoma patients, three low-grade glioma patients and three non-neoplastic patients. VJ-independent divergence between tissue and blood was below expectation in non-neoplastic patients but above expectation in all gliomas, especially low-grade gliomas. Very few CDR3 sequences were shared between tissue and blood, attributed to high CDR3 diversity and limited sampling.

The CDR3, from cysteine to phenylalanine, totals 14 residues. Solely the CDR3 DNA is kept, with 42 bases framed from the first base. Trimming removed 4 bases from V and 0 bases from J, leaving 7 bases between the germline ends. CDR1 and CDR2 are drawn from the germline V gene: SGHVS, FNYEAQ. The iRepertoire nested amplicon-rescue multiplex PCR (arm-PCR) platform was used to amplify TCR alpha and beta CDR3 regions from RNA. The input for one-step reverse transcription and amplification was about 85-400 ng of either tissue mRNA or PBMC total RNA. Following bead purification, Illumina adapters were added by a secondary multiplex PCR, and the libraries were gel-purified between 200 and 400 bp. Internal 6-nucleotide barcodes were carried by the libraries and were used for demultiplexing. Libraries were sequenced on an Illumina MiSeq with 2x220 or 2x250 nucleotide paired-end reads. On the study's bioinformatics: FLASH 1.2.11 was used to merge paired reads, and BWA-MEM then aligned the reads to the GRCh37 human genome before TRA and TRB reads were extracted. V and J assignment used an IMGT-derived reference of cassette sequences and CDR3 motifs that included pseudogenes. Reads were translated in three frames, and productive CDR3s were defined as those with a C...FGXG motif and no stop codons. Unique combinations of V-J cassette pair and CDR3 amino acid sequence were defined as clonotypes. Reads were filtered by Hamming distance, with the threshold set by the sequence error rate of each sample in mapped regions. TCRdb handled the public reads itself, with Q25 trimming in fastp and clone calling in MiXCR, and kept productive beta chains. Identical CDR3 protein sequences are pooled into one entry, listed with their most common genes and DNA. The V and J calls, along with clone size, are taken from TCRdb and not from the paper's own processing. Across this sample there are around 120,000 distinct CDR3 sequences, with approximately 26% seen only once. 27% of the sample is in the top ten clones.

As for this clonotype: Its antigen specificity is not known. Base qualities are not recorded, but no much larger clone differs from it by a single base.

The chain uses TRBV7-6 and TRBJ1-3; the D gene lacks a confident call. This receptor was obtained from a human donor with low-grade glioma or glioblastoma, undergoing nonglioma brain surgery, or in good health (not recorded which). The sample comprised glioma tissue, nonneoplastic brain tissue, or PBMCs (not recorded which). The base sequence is TGTGCCAGCAGCTCCGGAAGCTCTGGAAACACCATATATTTT. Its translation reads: CASSSGSSGNTIYF.